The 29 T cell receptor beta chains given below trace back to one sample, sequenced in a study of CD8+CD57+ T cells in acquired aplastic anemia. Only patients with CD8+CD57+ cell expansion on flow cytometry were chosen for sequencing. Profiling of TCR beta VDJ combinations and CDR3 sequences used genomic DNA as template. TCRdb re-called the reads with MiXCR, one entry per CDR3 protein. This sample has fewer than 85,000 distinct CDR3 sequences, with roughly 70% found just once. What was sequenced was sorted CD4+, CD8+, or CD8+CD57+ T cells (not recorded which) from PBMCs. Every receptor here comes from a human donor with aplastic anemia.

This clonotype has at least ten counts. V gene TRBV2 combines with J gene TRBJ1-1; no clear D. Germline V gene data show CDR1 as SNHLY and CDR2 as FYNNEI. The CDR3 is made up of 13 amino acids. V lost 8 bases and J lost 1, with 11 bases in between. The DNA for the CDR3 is TGTGCCAGCTCCCCGGAGGGGAACACTGAAGCTTTCTTT. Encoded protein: CASSPEGNTEAFF.

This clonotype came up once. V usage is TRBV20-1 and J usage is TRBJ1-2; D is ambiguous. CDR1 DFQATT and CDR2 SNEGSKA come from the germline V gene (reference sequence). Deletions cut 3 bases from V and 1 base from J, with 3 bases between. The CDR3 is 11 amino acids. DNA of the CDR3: TGCAGTGCTAGGCATAACTATGGCTACACCTTC. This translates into CSARHNYGYTF.

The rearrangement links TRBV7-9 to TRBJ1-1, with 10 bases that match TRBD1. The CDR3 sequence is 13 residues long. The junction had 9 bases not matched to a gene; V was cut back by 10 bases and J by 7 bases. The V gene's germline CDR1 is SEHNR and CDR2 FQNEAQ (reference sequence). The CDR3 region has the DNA TGTGCCACCACGACAGGGGGCGTGAATGAAGCTTTCTTT. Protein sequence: CATTTGGVNEAFF.

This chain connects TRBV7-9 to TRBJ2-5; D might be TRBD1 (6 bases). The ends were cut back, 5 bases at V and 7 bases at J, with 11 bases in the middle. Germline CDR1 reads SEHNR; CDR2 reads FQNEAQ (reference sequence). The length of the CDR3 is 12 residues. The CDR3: CASSQRGGTQYF. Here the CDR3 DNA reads TGTGCCAGCAGCCAAAGAGGGGGGACCCAGTACTTC.

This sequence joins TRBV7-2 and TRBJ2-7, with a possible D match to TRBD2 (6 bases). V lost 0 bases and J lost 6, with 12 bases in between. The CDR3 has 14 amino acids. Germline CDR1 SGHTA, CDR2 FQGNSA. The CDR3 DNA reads TGTGCCAGCAGCTTAGCGGTCGCGGGGACCGAGCAGTACTTC. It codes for CASSLAVAGTEQYF.

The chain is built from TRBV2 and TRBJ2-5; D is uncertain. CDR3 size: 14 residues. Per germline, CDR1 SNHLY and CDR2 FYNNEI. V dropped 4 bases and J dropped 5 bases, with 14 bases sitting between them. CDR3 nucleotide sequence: TGTGCCAGCAGTGTTGGTTCTTTTGGTGAGACCCAGTACTTC. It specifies CASSVGSFGETQYF. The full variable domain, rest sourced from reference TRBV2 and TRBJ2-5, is EPEVTQTPSHQVTQMGQEVILRCVPISNHLYFYWYRQILGQKVEFLVSFYNNEISEKSEIFDDQFSVERPDGSNFTLKIRSTKLEDSAMYFCASSVGSFGETQYFGPGTRLLVL.

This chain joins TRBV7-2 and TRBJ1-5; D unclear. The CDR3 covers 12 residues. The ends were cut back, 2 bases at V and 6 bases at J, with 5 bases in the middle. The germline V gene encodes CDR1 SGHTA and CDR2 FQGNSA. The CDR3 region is CASSLPGQPQHF. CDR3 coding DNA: TGTGCCAGCAGCTTACCGGGTCAGCCCCAGCATTTT.

The CDR3 sequence is CASSRTGSAGNTIYF. CDR3 bases: TGTGCCAGCAGTCGCACAGGTTCGGCTGGAAACACCATATATTTT. V gene TRBV2 combines with J gene TRBJ1-3; weak D call: TRBD1 (5 bases). From germline, CDR1 is SNHLY and CDR2 FYNNEI. Deletions cut 5 bases from V and 2 bases from J, with 13 bases between. The length of the CDR3 is 15 residues.

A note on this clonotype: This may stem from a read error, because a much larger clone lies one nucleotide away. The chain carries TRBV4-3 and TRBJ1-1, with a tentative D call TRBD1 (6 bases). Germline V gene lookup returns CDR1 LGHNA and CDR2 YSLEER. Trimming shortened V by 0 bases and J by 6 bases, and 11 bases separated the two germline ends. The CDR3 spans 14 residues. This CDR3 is CASSQDAAGAEAFF. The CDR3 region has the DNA TGCGCCAGCAGCCAAGATGCGGCAGGGGCTGAAGCTTTCTTT.

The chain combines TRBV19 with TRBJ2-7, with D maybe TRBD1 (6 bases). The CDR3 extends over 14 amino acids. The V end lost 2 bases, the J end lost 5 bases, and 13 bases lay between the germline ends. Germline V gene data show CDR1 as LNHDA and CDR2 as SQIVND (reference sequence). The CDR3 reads CASSISQGYHEQYF. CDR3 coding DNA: TGTGCCAGTAGTATAAGTCAGGGGTACCACGAGCAGTACTTC.

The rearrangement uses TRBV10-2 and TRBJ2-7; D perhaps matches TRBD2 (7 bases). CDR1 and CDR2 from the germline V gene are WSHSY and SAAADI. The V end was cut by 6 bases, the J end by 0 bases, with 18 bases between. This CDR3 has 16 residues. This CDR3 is CASRPPGGRSSYEQYF. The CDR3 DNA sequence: TGCGCCAGCAGACCCCCGGGGGGCCGGAGCTCCTACGAGCAGTACTTC.

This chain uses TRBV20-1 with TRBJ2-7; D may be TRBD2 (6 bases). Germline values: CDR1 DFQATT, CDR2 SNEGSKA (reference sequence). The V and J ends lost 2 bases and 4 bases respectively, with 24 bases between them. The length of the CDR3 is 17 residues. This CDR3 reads CSARRPGLPGGRYEQYF. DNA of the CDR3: TGCAGTGCTAGAAGACCGGGACTCCCAGGAGGGCGATACGAGCAGTACTTC.

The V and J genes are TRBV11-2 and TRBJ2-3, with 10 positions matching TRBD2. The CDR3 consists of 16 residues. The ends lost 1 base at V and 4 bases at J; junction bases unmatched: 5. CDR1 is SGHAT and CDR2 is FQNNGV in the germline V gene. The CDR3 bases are TGTGCCAGCAGCTTAGTCCTAGCGGGAGCGGCAGATACGCAGTATTTT. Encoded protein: CASSLVLAGAADTQYF.

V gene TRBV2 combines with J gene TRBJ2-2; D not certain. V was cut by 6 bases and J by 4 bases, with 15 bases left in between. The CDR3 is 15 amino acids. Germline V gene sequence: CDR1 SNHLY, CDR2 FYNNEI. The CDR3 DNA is TGTGCCAGCAGAAGACATCCGGCGGCCACCGGGGAGCTGTTTTTT. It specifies CASRRHPAATGELFF.

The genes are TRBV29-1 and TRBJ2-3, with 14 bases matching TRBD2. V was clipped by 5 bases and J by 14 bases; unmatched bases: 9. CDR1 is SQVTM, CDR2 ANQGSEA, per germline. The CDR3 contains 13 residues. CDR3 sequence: CSVLGTSGSPMYF. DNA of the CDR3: TGCAGCGTTTTGGGGACTAGCGGGAGTCCCATGTATTTT.

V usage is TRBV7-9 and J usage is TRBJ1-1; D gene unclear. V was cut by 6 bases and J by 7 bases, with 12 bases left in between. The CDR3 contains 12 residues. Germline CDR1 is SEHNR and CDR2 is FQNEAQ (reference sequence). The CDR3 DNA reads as TGTGCCAGCAGTTCTGGAGGGCATGAAGCTTTCTTT. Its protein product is CASSSGGHEAFF.

The CDR3 region has the DNA TGCAGTGCTAGAAGCTTATCTAGCACAGATACGCAGTATTTT. Protein: CSARSLSSTDTQYF. The J gene is TRBJ2-3, the V gene TRBV20-1; D gene ambiguous. The CDR3 totals 14 residues. V lost 2 bases, J lost 0 bases, and 9 bases lay in between. CDR1 and CDR2 from the germline V gene are DFQATT and SNEGSKA (reference sequence).

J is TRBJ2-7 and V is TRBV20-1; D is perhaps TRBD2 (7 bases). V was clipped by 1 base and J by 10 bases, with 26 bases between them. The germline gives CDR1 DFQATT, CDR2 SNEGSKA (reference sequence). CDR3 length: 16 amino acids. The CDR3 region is CSARGSLAGDNRLQYF. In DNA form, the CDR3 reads TGCAGTGCTAGAGGTTCCTTGGCGGGGGACAACAGGCTACAGTACTTC.

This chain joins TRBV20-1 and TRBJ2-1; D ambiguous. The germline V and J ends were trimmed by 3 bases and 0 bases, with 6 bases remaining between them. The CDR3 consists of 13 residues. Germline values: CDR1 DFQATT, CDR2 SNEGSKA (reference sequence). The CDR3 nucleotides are TGCAGTGCTAGGGAGAGCTCCTACAATGAGCAGTTCTTC. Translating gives CSARESSYNEQFF.

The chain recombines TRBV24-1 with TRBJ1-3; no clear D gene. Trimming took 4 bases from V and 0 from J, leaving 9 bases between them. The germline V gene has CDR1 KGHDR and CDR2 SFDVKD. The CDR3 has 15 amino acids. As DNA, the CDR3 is TGTGCCACCAGTGACGGCACTCGCTCTGGAAACACCATATATTTT. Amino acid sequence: CATSDGTRSGNTIYF.

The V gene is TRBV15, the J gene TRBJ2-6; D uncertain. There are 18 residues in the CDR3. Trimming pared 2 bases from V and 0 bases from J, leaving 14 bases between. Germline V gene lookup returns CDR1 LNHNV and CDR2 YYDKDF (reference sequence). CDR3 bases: TGTGCCACCAGCAGAACTTTGACATTACCCTCTGGGGCCAACGTCCTGACTTTC. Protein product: CATSRTLTLPSGANVLTF.

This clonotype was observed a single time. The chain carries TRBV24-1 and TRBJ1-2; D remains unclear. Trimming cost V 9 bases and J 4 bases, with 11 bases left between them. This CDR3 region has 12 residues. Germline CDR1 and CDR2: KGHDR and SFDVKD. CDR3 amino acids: CATYWTVYGYTF. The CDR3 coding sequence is TGTGCCACCTATTGGACGGTCTATGGCTACACCTTC.

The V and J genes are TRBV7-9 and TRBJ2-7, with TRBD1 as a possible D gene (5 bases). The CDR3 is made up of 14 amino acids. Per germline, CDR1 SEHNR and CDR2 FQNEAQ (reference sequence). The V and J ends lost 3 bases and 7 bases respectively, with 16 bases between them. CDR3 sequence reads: CASSFGAMTEEQYF. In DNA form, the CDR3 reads TGTGCCAGCAGCTTTGGGGCGATGACGGAGGAGCAGTACTTC.

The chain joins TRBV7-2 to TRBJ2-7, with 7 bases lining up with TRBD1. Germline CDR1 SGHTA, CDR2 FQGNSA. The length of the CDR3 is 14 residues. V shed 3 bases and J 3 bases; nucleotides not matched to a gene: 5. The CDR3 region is CASSFGTANYEQYF. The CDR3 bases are TGTGCCAGCAGCTTTGGGACAGCTAACTACGAGCAGTACTTC. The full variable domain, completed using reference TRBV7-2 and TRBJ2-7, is GAGVSQSPSNKVTEKGKDVELRCDPISGHTALYWYRQSLGQGLEFLIYFQGNSAPDKSGLPSDRFSAERTGGSVSTLTIQRTQQEDSAVYLCASSFGTANYEQYFGPGTRLTVT.

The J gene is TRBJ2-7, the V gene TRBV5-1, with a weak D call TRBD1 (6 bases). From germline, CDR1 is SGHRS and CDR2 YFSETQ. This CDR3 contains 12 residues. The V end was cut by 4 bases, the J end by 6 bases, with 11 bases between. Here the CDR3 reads CASSPRDTEQYF. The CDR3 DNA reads TGCGCCAGCAGCCCGAGGGACACCGAGCAGTACTTC.

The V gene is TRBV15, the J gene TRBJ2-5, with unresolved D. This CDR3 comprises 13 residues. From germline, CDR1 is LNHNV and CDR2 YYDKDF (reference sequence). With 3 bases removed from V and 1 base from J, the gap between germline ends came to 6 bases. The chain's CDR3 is CATSRALQETQYF. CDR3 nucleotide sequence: TGTGCCACCAGCAGGGCCCTCCAAGAGACCCAGTACTTC. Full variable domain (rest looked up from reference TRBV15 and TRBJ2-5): DAMVIQNPRYQVTQFGKPVTLSCSQTLNHNVMYWYQQKSSQAPKLLFHYYDKDFNNEADTPDNFQSRRPNTSFCFLDIRSPGLGDTAMYLCATSRALQETQYFGPGTRLLVL.

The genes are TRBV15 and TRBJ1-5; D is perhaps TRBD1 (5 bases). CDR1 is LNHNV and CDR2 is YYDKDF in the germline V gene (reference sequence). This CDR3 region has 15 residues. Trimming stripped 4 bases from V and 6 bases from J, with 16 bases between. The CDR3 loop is CATSTGTGPPQPQHF. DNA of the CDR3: TGTGCCACCAGCACGGGCACGGGACCGCCTCAGCCCCAGCATTTT.

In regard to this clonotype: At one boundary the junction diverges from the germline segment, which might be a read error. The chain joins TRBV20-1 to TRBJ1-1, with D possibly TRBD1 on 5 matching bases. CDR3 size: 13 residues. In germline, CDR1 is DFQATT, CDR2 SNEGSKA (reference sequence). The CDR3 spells CSARDPPPGRLTF. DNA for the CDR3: TGCAGTGCTAGAGATCCCCCACCGGGACGACTAACCTTT.

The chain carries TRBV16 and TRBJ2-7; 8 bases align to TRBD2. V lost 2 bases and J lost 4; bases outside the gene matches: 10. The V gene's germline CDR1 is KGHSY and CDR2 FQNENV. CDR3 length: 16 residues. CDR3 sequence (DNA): TGTGCCAGCAGCCAACCCGACCGGGAGGGCCTGTACGAGCAGTACTTC. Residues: CASSQPDREGLYEQYF.